One and the same sample provided the 8 T cell receptor beta chains below, sequenced in a study of blood T cell repertoires in COVID-19. Method: immunoSEQ multiplex PCR; TCRdb's copy keeps in-frame clones and lacks some. The sample has roughly 55,000 clones; over 70% are singletons. Specimen: peripheral blood. Every receptor here comes from a man in his fifties or sixties with acute or convalescent COVID-19.

The chain links TRBV7-6 to TRBJ1-3, with D perhaps TRBD1 (5 bases). The germline V and J ends were trimmed by 3 bases and 0 bases, with 21 bases remaining between them. Germline assignment: CDR1 SGHVS and CDR2 FNYEAQ. The CDR3 extends over 19 amino acids. CDR3 sequence reads: CASSFGRGRGPISGNTIYF. DNA of the CDR3: TGTGCCAGCAGCTTTGGAAGAGGGAGGGGTCCCATCTCTGGAAACACCATATATTTT.

The chain employs TRBV24-1 and TRBJ1-2, with TRBD1 matching over 8 bases. The V gene end was trimmed by 3 bases and the J gene end by 7 bases; junction bases not matched to a gene: 6. The CDR3 sequence is 14 residues long. CDR1 KGHDR and CDR2 SFDVKD come from the germline V gene. The CDR3 spells CATSDTRTGIGYTF. The CDR3 DNA reads as TGTGCCACCAGTGATACCCGGACAGGGATTGGCTACACCTTC.

DNA for the CDR3: TGTGCCAGCAGCTTAGTTCCAGGTGGGACTGAAGCTTTCTTT. Its protein is CASSLVPGGTEAFF. J is TRBJ1-1 and V is TRBV7-9, with D hard to call. CDR1 and CDR2 from the germline V gene are SEHNR and FQNEAQ (reference sequence). V was clipped by 1 base and J by 5 bases, with 11 bases between them. This CDR3 region has 14 residues.

This clone occurred once. The chain combines TRBV29-1 with TRBJ1-2, with TRBD1 matching 9 bases. Germline assignment: CDR1 SQVTM and CDR2 ANQGSEA. The V segment lost 7 bases and the J segment 1 base; nucleotides outside the gene matches: 4. The CDR3 spans 13 residues. DNA of the CDR3: TGCAGCGCACAGGGGGCCTATAACTATGGCTACACCTTC. Encoded protein: CSAQGAYNYGYTF.

This chain joins TRBV6-4 and TRBJ1-5; D is unresolved. The ends were cut back, 6 bases at V and 5 bases at J, with 11 bases in the middle. CDR3 length equals 13 residues. Germline V lookup: CDR1 MRHNA, CDR2 SNTAGT. CDR3 nucleotides: TGTGCCAGCAGCGAGGATTCTCATCAGCCCCAGCATTTT. Protein sequence: CASSEDSHQPQHF.

CDR3 protein: CSVFHTQGTEAFF. In nucleotides, the CDR3 is TGCAGCGTCTTTCACACACAGGGAACTGAAGCTTTCTTT. The gene calls are TRBV29-1 and TRBJ1-1, with a weak D call TRBD1 (6 bases). This CDR3 comprises 13 residues. Trimming removed 6 bases from V and 5 bases from J, with 16 bases in between. The germline V gene encodes CDR1 SQVTM and CDR2 ANQGSEA. Combining the CDR3 with reference TRBV29-1 and TRBJ1-1 gives the whole variable domain SAVISQKPSRDICQRGTSLTIQCQVDSQVTMMFWYRQQPGQSLTLIATANQGSEATYESGFVIDKFPISRPNLTFSTLTVSNMSPEDSSIYLCSVFHTQGTEAFFGQGTRLTVV.

The V call is TRBV5-1, the J call TRBJ1-3, with D tentatively TRBD1 (5 bases). Deletions cut 3 bases from V and 4 bases from J, with 11 bases between. CDR1 is SGHRS, CDR2 YFSETQ, per germline. The CDR3 sequence is 14 residues long. The CDR3 sequence is CASSSGGWGNTIYF. The CDR3, as DNA: TGCGCCAGCAGCTCCGGGGGGTGGGGAAACACCATATATTTT.

The CDR3 here is CATSDGDRPYEQYF. For the CDR3, the DNA is TGTGCCACCAGTGATGGAGACAGGCCCTACGAGCAGTACTTC. This chain links TRBV24-1 with TRBJ2-7; possibly TRBD1 for D (6 bases). Germline values: CDR1 KGHDR, CDR2 SFDVKD. The CDR3 covers 14 residues. V lost 3 bases, J lost 2 bases, and 10 bases lay in between.